A selection of T cell receptor beta chains follows, all from one sample in a study of blood T cells in healthy people across ages. Each CDR3 protein is one row after TCRdb ran MiXCR on the 5' RACE reads. Of about 1,500,000 distinct CDR3 sequences listed, 28% were seen once; the top ten hold 7.7%. Source material: blood. The receptors stem from a woman in her 30s in good health. Each CDR3 is given with its conserved first and last residue. The D gene is left open where the match is weak. The size field is filled for only some rows; it gives once, few, many or a size class.

size	J	V	D	DNA	CDR3
-	TRBJ1-4	TRBV28	-	TGTGCCAGCAGTTTATTGTGGGGCAGACTAAATGAAAAACTGTTTTTT	CASSLLWGRLNEKLFF
-	TRBJ2-3	TRBV30	-	TGTGCCTGGAGTGTACATTTGAGGACCACAGATACGCAGTATTTT	CAWSVHLRTTDTQYF
few	TRBJ2-3	TRBV5-1	-	TGCGCCAGCAGCCAAAACCGGCTGGGGACAGATACGCAGTATTTT	CASSQNRLGTDTQYF
many	TRBJ1-2	TRBV20-1	-	TGCAGTGCTAGCCCGGGCTATGGCTACACCTTC	CSASPGYGYTF
many	TRBJ2-3	TRBV4-3	-	TGCGCCAGCAAGAGCAGCACAGATACGCAGTATTTT	CASKSSTDTQYF
few	TRBJ2-1	TRBV7-9	TRBD2	TGTGCCAGCAGCTCACCGTTGAGCGGGAGCGGCCGCAATGAGCAGTTCTTC	CASSSPLSGSGRNEQFF
many	TRBJ2-1	TRBV29-1	-	TGCAGCGGGGGAACCGCTGCCCTGGATGAGCAGTTCTTC	CSGGTAALDEQFF
-	TRBJ2-7	TRBV3-1	-	TGTGCCAGCAGCCAAGACCTACCGGGTAGAACGGACGAGCAGTACTTC	CASSQDLPGRTDEQYF
few	TRBJ2-7	TRBV28	-	TGTGCCGGCAGTTCCCGGGGCAGTACTTCCTACGAGCAGTACTTC	CAGSSRGSTSYEQYF
few	TRBJ1-1	TRBV20-1	-	TGCAGTGCTTCCCGGGCGGGGGAGGACACTGAAGCTTTCTTT	CSASRAGEDTEAFF
-	TRBJ2-5	TRBV12-3/TRBV12-4	-	TGTGCCGGCAGGCCCGGTGGGGGTCGGGGGACCCAGTACTTC	CAGRPGGGRGTQYF
-	TRBJ1-4	TRBV10-2	-	TGCGCCAGCAAGGGGGAAGGGGAAAAACTGTTTTTT	CASKGEGEKLFF
-	TRBJ2-4	TRBV7-2	TRBD2	TGTGCCAGCAGCTTAAGGGGCGGGAGCATGGCCAAAAACATTCAGTACTTC	CASSLRGGSMAKNIQYF
-	TRBJ2-1	TRBV7-6	TRBD2	TGTGCCAGCAGCTTTGACGAGCGGGAGTCGGCTGAGCAGTTCTTC	CASSFDERESAEQFF
-	TRBJ2-2	TRBV7-3	-	TGTGCCAGCAGCTCCCTGGGGGAACCCACCGGGGAGCTGTTTTTT	CASSSLGEPTGELFF
-	TRBJ2-3	TRBV19	-	TGTGCCAGTAGCGACACACGCACAGATACGCAGTATTTT	CASSDTRTDTQYF
many	TRBJ1-2	TRBV10-3	-	TGTGCCATCAGTGATTTAGGCGGGGTAGACTATGGCTACACCTTC	CAISDLGGVDYGYTF
-	TRBJ2-1	TRBV5-4	-	TGTGCCAGCAGCCCGGCGGGTAGGGACAATGAGCAGTTCTTC	CASSPAGRDNEQFF
many	TRBJ2-5	TRBV13	TRBD2	TGTGCCAGCAGCTTAAGCGGGGGAGTTAAGGAGACCCAGTACTTC	CASSLSGGVKETQYF
few	TRBJ2-4	TRBV12-3/TRBV12-4	TRBD2	TGTGCCAGCAGCCCCGGGACTAGCGGGGACAAAAACATTCAGTACTTC	CASSPGTSGDKNIQYF
many	TRBJ2-5	TRBV11-2	-	TGTGCCAGCAGCTTAAACAGGCAAGAGACCCAGTACTTC	CASSLNRQETQYF
-	TRBJ2-3	TRBV9	TRBD2	TGTGCCAGCAGCGGACACCGCGCGGGAGGTGATACGCAGTATTTT	CASSGHRAGGDTQYF
-	TRBJ2-3	TRBV28	TRBD2	TGTGCCAGCAGTTTATATTTAGCGGGGGGAGGGCCGGATACGCAGTATTTT	CASSLYLAGGGPDTQYF
-	TRBJ2-1	TRBV20-1	TRBD2	TGTAGTGCTAGCGGCGGGAGGGGCGGTGAGCAGTTCTTC	CSASGGRGGEQFF
many	TRBJ2-5	TRBV20-1	-	TGCAGTGCGGAACCAGGGGGGGAGACCCAGTACTTC	CSAEPGGETQYF
many	TRBJ2-7	TRBV4-3	-	TGCGCCAGCAGCCAAGAGCTGCGAACTACCTACGAGCAGTACTTC	CASSQELRTTYEQYF
few	TRBJ1-4	TRBV7-2	-	TGTGCCAGCAGCTTAGCCGGACATTACAATGAAAAACTGTTTTTT	CASSLAGHYNEKLFF
few	TRBJ1-6	TRBV6-2/TRBV6-3	-	TGTGCCAGCAGTTACTCCCGACAGCCCAATTCACCCCTCCACTTT	CASSYSRQPNSPLHF
many	TRBJ1-2	TRBV20-1	-	TGCAGTGCTGGCGTGGGGGCCCCCAACTATGGCTACACCTTC	CSAGVGAPNYGYTF
-	TRBJ1-1	TRBV6-5	TRBD1	TGTGCCAGCAGCTTCCGGGACAGGGTTGAAGCTTTCTTT	CASSFRDRVEAFF
many	TRBJ2-6	TRBV7-2	-	TGTGCCAGCAGCTTAACAAGCGGGTCCCTCTCTGGGGCCAACGTCCTGACTTTC	CASSLTSGSLSGANVLTF
many	TRBJ2-5	TRBV20-1	TRBD1	TGCAGTGCTAGAGAACATCGACAGGGCGGAGAGACCCAGTACTTC	CSAREHRQGGETQYF
-	TRBJ2-1	TRBV27	TRBD2	TGTGCCAGCAGTTTATTTTCGGTGGCCGCGGGGGGCAAGGGTGAGCAGTTCTTC	CASSLFSVAAGGKGEQFF
-	TRBJ2-7	TRBV20-1	-	TGCAGTGCCCGCCCAGGGAAGGGCTCCTACGAGCAGTACTTC	CSARPGKGSYEQYF
-	TRBJ2-5	TRBV7-2	TRBD2	TGTGCCAGCAGCTTAGCCAGCGGGGGGGACCAAGGGACCCAGTACTTC	CASSLASGGDQGTQYF
-	TRBJ2-7	TRBV12-3/TRBV12-4	-	TGTGCCAGCAGTTTCGGGGGCCTGGGGTCCTACGAGCAGTACTTC	CASSFGGLGSYEQYF
-	TRBJ2-5	TRBV29-1	-	TGCGGCGTTAAGGCAGAGACAGAGACCCAGTACTTC	CGVKAETETQYF
-	TRBJ2-1	TRBV5-4	-	TGTGCCGGCAGCTTGGAGGGGAGCTCCTACAATGAGCAGTTCTTC	CAGSLEGSSYNEQFF
-	TRBJ1-1	TRBV5-1	TRBD1	TGCGCCAGCAGCCCTGGCCCGGGACAGAGGAACACTGAAGCTTTCTTT	CASSPGPGQRNTEAFF
few	TRBJ2-3	TRBV9	TRBD2	TGTGCCAGCAGCGCCGGGACTAGCGGGGGGGCCTTATCAGATACGCAGTATTTT	CASSAGTSGGALSDTQYF
few	TRBJ1-6	TRBV27	-	TGTGCCAGCAGCGGACAGAGCTCCTATAATTCACCCCTCCACTTT	CASSGQSSYNSPLHF
many	TRBJ2-6	TRBV7-8	-	TGTGCCAGCAGCCGTCCCGGGGCCAACGTCCTGACTTTC	CASSRPGANVLTF
many	TRBJ2-1	TRBV6-6	TRBD2	TGTGCCAGCAGTTCGGCGGGAGATAATGAGCAGTTCTTC	CASSSAGDNEQFF
few	TRBJ2-1	TRBV5-5	-	TGTGCCAGCAGCTTCGTGACAGTCCAGAATGAGCAGTTCTTC	CASSFVTVQNEQFF
-	TRBJ1-2	TRBV29-1	TRBD1	TGCAGCGTTGAAGCCAACAGGGGCGAAGGTGGCTACACCTTC	CSVEANRGEGGYTF
few	TRBJ1-5	TRBV9	-	TGTGCCAGCAGCGCCTCGTTGGGGCCAGGGCAGCCCCAGCATTTT	CASSASLGPGQPQHF
-	TRBJ1-5	TRBV24-1	-	TGTGCCACCAGTGCTTTCGGGGGGAGTCAGCCCCAGCATTTT	CATSAFGGSQPQHF
-	TRBJ2-1	TRBV7-6	TRBD2	TGTGCCAGCAGCTTAGCTTTGGCTAGCGGGATCAATGAGCAGTTCTTC	CASSLALASGINEQFF
many	TRBJ1-1	TRBV6-5	-	TGTGCCAGCGGCCGGGGTAACGAAGCTTTCTTT	CASGRGNEAFF
-	TRBJ2-7	TRBV6-1	TRBD1	TGTGCCAGCAGTGGAAACAGGGGATCGGGTGAGCAGTACTTC	CASSGNRGSGEQYF
many	TRBJ2-1	TRBV7-8	TRBD1	TGTGCCAGCAGCTTAAGGGGGACAGCGAATGAGCAGTTCTTC	CASSLRGTANEQFF
few	TRBJ2-5	TRBV28	-	TGTGCCAGCAGCGCCCCAGGGGGGGTAGGTTCCTACGAGCGGTACTTC	CASSAPGGVGSYERYF
few	TRBJ2-5	TRBV11-2	TRBD2	TGTGCCAGCAGCTCGAGACTAGCGGGCAAAGAGACCCAGTACTTC	CASSSRLAGKETQYF
few	TRBJ2-1	TRBV18	TRBD1	TGTGCCAGCTCGCAACAGGGGGCAGGCTCTTACAATGAGCAGTTCTTC	CASSQQGAGSYNEQFF
-	TRBJ2-4	TRBV28	-	TGTGCCAGCCACTACCAGGTCTTATCCCTTTTAGCCAAAAACATTCAGTACTTC	CASHYQVLSLLAKNIQYF
many	TRBJ2-7	TRBV29-1	TRBD1	TGCAGCGTTGACGGGACAGGGGTCGACGAGCAGTACTTC	CSVDGTGVDEQYF
few	TRBJ2-7	TRBV7-2	-	TGTGCCAGCAGCCAGGGGTTAGGGTGGAACTACGAGCAGTACTTC	CASSQGLGWNYEQYF